These 23 T cell receptor beta chains originate from one sample sequenced in a study of T cells after posttransplantation cyclophosphamide. TCRdb's table, derived via immunoSEQ multiplex PCR, lists solely in-frame clones and lacks some. Altogether about 6,700 clones were found in the sample, and no singletons occur. Treatment was busulfan-fludarabine conditioning, a marrow graft, and cyclophosphamide on days +3 and +4. Sample: PBMCs, taken after an allogeneic stem cell transplant with post-transplant cyclophosphamide. The receptors originated from a male patient aged 25 to 39 who received an allogeneic stem cell transplant from an unrelated donor, was CMV-positive, and had acute and chronic GVHD. These T cells may partly come from the graft donor.

In this sample, this clone turned up many times. This CDR3 reads CASSEGDRRSGELFF. In nucleotides, the CDR3 is TGTGCCAGCAGTGAGGGGGACAGGAGGTCTGGGGAGCTGTTTTTT. The chain is built from TRBV25-1 and TRBJ2-2; 8 nucleotides line up with TRBD1. The germline gives CDR1 MGHDK, CDR2 SYGVNS. J lost 8 bases, V lost 3 bases, and 8 bases had no gene match. The CDR3 spans 15 residues.

This clone has ten or more counts. The genes are TRBV19 and TRBJ2-2; D possibly corresponds to TRBD2 (6 bases). This CDR3 contains 18 residues. V was trimmed by 3 bases and J by 1 base, leaving 18 bases between them. CDR1 and CDR2 from the germline V gene are LNHDA and SQIVND (reference sequence). The CDR3 DNA follows: TGTGCCAGTAGTATCCCCCTCGCCCGGAGGGGGAACACCGGGGAGCTGTTTTTT. It encodes CASSIPLARRGNTGELFF.

This clone was counted at least ten times. This chain connects TRBV6-1 to TRBJ1-2; D is uncertain. The germline V and J ends were trimmed by 4 bases and 9 bases, with 21 bases remaining between them. The CDR3 is made up of 15 amino acids. CDR1 is MNHNS and CDR2 is SASEGT in the germline V gene. CDR3 loop: CASSGFRGQFASYTF. CDR3 DNA: TGTGCCAGCAGTGGGTTTCGAGGCCAGTTCGCGAGCTACACCTTC.

This clone was seen a handful of times. V gene TRBV10-3 combines with J gene TRBJ2-7, with D tentatively TRBD2 (8 bases). Germline CDR1 reads ENHRY; CDR2 reads SYGVKD. This CDR3 spans 15 amino acids. The V gene lost 9 bases and the J gene lost 4 bases, with 22 bases spanning the gap. The CDR3 here is CAMGARGGQLYEQYF. As DNA, the CDR3 is TGTGCCATGGGGGCCCGGGGGGGACAGTTGTACGAGCAGTACTTC.

This clone was counted many times. The chain joins TRBV11-3 to TRBJ2-5; D not certain. Per germline, CDR1 SGHNT and CDR2 YENEEA. Trimming removed 5 bases from V and 4 bases from J, with 14 bases in between. The CDR3 is made up of 14 amino acids. CDR3 sequence reads: CASSPATGRETQYF. The CDR3 nucleotides are TGTGCCAGCAGCCCTGCGACGGGTCGAGAGACCCAGTACTTC.

This clone was seen only a few times. The chain combines TRBV21-1 with TRBJ2-1; no check of the table's D call, TRBD1, against the DNA was made. TRBV21-1 has pseudogene status. The CDR3 has 16 residues. CDR3 sequence: CASRSLIGHHYNEQFF. The CDR3 DNA is TGTGCCAGCAGAAGTCTGATAGGACACCACTACAATGAGCAGTTCTTC.

This clone was seen at least ten times. The chain links TRBV7-6 to TRBJ2-3; D not certain. Trimming took off 0 bases at V and 1 base at J, with 14 bases between the two ends. CDR1 and CDR2 from the germline V gene are SGHVS and FNYEAQ. CDR3 length: 17 residues. The CDR3 is CASSLAPPLIGTDTQYF. CDR3 nucleotides: TGTGCCAGCAGCTTAGCGCCCCCCCTAATCGGCACAGATACGCAGTATTTT.

This clone was seen repeatedly, ten times or more. The chain uses TRBV25-1 and TRBJ2-7, with TRBD2 identical over 8 bases. CDR1 is MGHDK, CDR2 SYGVNS, per germline. The CDR3 runs to 17 residues. The V segment lost 0 bases and the J segment 1 base; nucleotides outside the gene matches: 8. The CDR3 is CASSEYLGASGSYEQYF. The CDR3 DNA follows: TGTGCCAGCAGTGAATATTTAGGTGCTAGCGGGTCCTACGAGCAGTACTTC.

This clone was seen ten or more times. The V and J genes are TRBV19 and TRBJ1-3; possible D gene TRBD1, 6 bases. Looked up from germline, CDR1 is LNHDA and CDR2 is SQIVND (reference sequence). This CDR3 has 17 amino acids. Between the trimmed V and J ends, which lost 5 bases and 0 bases, there was a span of 17 bases. In DNA, the CDR3 is TGTGCCAGTAGTGCCGCGCCTGGACAGAGCTCTGGAAACACCATATATTTT. This gives the protein CASSAAPGQSSGNTIYF.

This clone ranks as medium-sized. V usage is TRBV7-9 and J usage is TRBJ1-4; D uncertain. Germline loops: CDR1 SEHNR, CDR2 FQNEAQ (reference sequence). The V end was cut by 0 bases, the J end by 6 bases, with 11 bases between. The CDR3 is 15 amino acids. CDR3 sequence reads: CASSLALFQDEKLFF. In DNA form, the CDR3 reads TGTGCCAGCAGCTTAGCTCTCTTTCAGGATGAAAAACTGTTTTTT.

This clone showed up many times. CDR3 amino acids: CASSLAQGLNYEQYF. CDR3 coding DNA: TGTGCCAGCAGTTTAGCCCAGGGACTCAACTACGAGCAGTACTTC. V gene TRBV27 combines with J gene TRBJ2-7; D perhaps matches TRBD2 (6 bases). In germline, CDR1 is MNHEY, CDR2 SMNVEV (reference sequence). V was shortened by 2 bases and J by 3 bases, with 14 bases between the two germline ends. The CDR3 spans 15 residues.

This clone was recorded at least ten times. The CDR3 is CASSPRGNEQYF. In DNA form, the CDR3 reads TGTGCCAGCAGTCCCCGGGGAAACGAGCAGTACTTC. V gene TRBV5-8 combines with J gene TRBJ2-7, with D maybe TRBD2 (5 bases). This CDR3 is 12 amino acids long. Between the trimmed V and J ends, which lost 5 bases and 5 bases, there was a span of 11 bases. Germline CDR1 reads SGHTS; CDR2 reads YDEGEE.

This clone came up many times. The chain recombines TRBV19 with TRBJ1-5, with D perhaps matching TRBD1 (5 bases). CDR3 length equals 13 residues. Trimming left V 6 bases short and J 4 bases short, with 10 bases between. From germline, CDR1 is LNHDA and CDR2 SQIVND (reference sequence). The chain's CDR3 is CASRRGPNQPQHF. CDR3 DNA: TGTGCCAGTAGGCGGGGCCCTAATCAGCCCCAGCATTTT.

This clone was detected many times. The V gene is TRBV7-2, the J gene TRBJ1-4; 7 nucleotides match TRBD1. V dropped 6 bases and J dropped 7; count of bases not matched to a gene: 8. The CDR3 is 14 amino acids. CDR1 is SGHTA and CDR2 is FQGNSA in the germline V gene. The CDR3: CASSFTRGSEKLFF. The CDR3 bases are TGTGCCAGCAGTTTTACCAGGGGGAGTGAAAAACTGTTTTTT.

This clone was observed many times. The chain recombines TRBV19 with TRBJ2-7, with a possible D match to TRBD2 (6 bases). The CDR3 runs 13 residues. Germline V gene data show CDR1 as LNHDA and CDR2 as SQIVND (reference sequence). V was clipped by 3 bases and J by 4 bases, with 10 bases between them. Written as DNA, the CDR3 is TGTGCCAGTAGTATGGGGGGTCTGTACGAGCAGTACTTC. It codes for CASSMGGLYEQYF.

This clone was counted many times. This chain joins TRBV4-3 and TRBJ1-1; D is unresolved. Trimming shortened V by 3 bases and J by 7 bases, and 15 bases separated the two germline ends. This CDR3 has 14 residues. CDR1 and CDR2 from the germline V gene are LGHNA and YSLEER. DNA for the CDR3: TGCGCCAGCAGCCATTCCCGGGCGGGGTTTGAAGCTTTCTTT. Its translation is CASSHSRAGFEAFF.

This clone has ten or more counts. The chain joins TRBV4-2 to TRBJ2-1; perhaps TRBD2 as D (6 bases). The V end lost 3 bases, the J end lost 1 base, and 16 bases lay between the germline ends. CDR1 and CDR2 from the germline V gene are LGHNA and YNFKEQ. The CDR3 has 17 residues. CDR3 sequence (DNA): TGTGCCAGCAGCCAGTCCTTAGCGGAGAAGTCCTACAATGAGCAGTTCTTC. It specifies CASSQSLAEKSYNEQFF.

This clone came up many times. J is TRBJ2-5 and V is TRBV19; a possible D gene is TRBD2 (6 bases). Trimming took 1 base from V and 1 from J, leaving 10 bases between them. The CDR3 is 15 amino acids. CDR1 is LNHDA and CDR2 is SQIVND in the germline V gene (reference sequence). CDR3 nucleotides: TGTGCCAGTAGTATAGTAGCGGAACCCCAAGAGACCCAGTACTTC. It translates to CASSIVAEPQETQYF.

By sample fraction, this clone is medium-sized. The chain links TRBV12-5 to TRBJ1-1; 7 nucleotides agree with TRBD1. V lost 0 bases, J lost 6 bases, and 1 base stayed unmatched. The CDR3 covers 13 residues. Germline V gene lookup returns CDR1 LGHNT and CDR2 FRNRAP. The CDR3 loop reads CASGLVRGPEAFF. The CDR3 nucleotides are TGTGCTAGTGGTTTGGTAAGGGGGCCTGAAGCTTTCTTT.

This clone has a count of ten or more. The chain employs TRBV7-2 and TRBJ2-1; 12 positions agree with TRBD2. Trimming took 1 base from V and 5 from J; bases not matched to a gene: 12. The CDR3 loop spans 19 amino acids. Germline V CDR1 and CDR2: SGHTA, FQGNSA. CDR3 bases: TGTGCCAGCAGCTTAGTGGCACTAGCGGGAGGCGATCGCAACAATGAGCAGTTCTTC. Protein product: CASSLVALAGGDRNNEQFF.

The rearrangement links TRBV9 to TRBJ2-7, with 9 bases aligning to TRBD1. Trimming cost V 0 bases and J 3 bases; bases outside gene matches: 1. This CDR3 comprises 14 residues. Germline V gene data show CDR1 as SGDLS and CDR2 as YYNGEE. The CDR3 spells CASSVGQGVYEQYF. The DNA for the CDR3 is TGTGCCAGCAGCGTAGGACAGGGGGTCTACGAGCAGTACTTC.

This clone was counted at least ten times. The chain is built from TRBV30 and TRBJ2-1; possibly TRBD1 for D (6 bases). The length of the CDR3 is 11 residues. Germline CDR1 and CDR2: GTSNPN and SVGIG (reference sequence). V was clipped by 1 base and J by 10 bases, with 8 bases between them. The DNA for the CDR3 is TGTGCCTGGAGTGCTGGGGGCGAGCAGTTCTTC. Protein: CAWSAGGEQFF.

This clone was seen at least ten times. This rearrangement joins TRBV7-9 to TRBJ2-7; D unresolved. The CDR3 has 14 amino acids. The germline V and J ends were trimmed by 1 base and 0 bases, with 7 bases remaining between them. Germline lookup yields CDR1 SEHNR and CDR2 FQNEAQ (reference sequence). The CDR3 here is CASSLGWSSYEQYF. In DNA, the CDR3 is TGTGCCAGCAGCTTAGGTTGGAGCTCCTACGAGCAGTACTTC.